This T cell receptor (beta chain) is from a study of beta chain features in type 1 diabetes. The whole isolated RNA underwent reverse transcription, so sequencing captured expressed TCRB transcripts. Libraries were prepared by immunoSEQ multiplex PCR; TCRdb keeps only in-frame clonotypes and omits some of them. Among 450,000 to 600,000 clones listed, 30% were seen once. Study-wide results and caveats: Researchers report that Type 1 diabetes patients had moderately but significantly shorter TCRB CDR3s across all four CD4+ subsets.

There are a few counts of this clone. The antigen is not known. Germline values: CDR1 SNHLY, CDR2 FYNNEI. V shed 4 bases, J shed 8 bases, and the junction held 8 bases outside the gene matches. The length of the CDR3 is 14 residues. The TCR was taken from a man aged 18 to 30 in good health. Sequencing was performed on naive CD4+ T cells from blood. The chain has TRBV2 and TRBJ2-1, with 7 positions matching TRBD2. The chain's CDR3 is CASSVAGVSDEQFF. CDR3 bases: TGTGCCAGCAGTGTCGCGGGAGTTAGCGATGAGCAGTTCTTC. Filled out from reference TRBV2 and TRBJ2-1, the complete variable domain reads EPEVTQTPSHQVTQMGQEVILRCVPISNHLYFYWYRQILGQKVEFLVSFYNNEISEKSEIFDDQFSVERPDGSNFTLKIRSTKLEDSAMYFCASSVAGVSDEQFFGPGTRLTVL.